This T cell receptor beta chain was identified during a study of beta chain features in type 1 diabetes. Study-level results: A definitive answer on HLA type influencing TCRB rearrangement was not reached here. Moderate but significant shortening of TCRB CDR3s was recorded in all four CD4+ subsets from Type 1 diabetes patients.

Germline loops: CDR1 SGHDT, CDR2 YYEEEE. Trimming shortened V by 0 bases and J by 2 bases, and 10 bases separated the two germline ends. This CDR3 comprises 15 residues. Every isolated RNA sample was fully reverse transcribed, so sequencing captured expressed TCRB transcripts. Sequencing used immunoSEQ multiplex PCR; TCRdb keeps in-frame clones, though not all of them. The sample has about half a million clones, approximately 30% seen once. Only one heparinised blood draw was taken per donor, and its volume averaged about 120 mL. Cell sorting via CD45RO/CCR7/CD25/CD127/CD95/CD27 was performed to obtain CD4+ naive, central memory, regulatory and stem cell-like memory cells. Of note for this clone: No antigen is known for it.

The chain employs TRBV5-6 and TRBJ2-3, with D possibly being TRBD1 (5 bases). Sequenced material: naive CD4+ T cells from blood. The sequence derives from a man between 18 and 35 years old in good health. For the CDR3, the DNA is TGTGCCAGCAGCTTGGTCCAGGGCCCCACAGATACGCAGTATTTT. Amino acids: CASSLVQGPTDTQYF.